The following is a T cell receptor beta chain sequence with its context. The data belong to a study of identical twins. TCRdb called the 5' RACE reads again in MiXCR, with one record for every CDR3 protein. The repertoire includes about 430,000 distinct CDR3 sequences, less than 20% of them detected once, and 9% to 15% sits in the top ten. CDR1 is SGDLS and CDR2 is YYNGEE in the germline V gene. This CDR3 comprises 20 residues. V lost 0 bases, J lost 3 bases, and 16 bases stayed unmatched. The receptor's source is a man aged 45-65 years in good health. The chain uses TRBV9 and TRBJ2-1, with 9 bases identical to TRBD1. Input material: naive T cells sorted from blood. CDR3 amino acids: CASSVGGKGPGQGNYNEQFF. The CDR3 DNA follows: TGTGCCAGCAGCGTAGGCGGAAAGGGCCCTGGACAGGGGAACTACAATGAGCAGTTCTTC.